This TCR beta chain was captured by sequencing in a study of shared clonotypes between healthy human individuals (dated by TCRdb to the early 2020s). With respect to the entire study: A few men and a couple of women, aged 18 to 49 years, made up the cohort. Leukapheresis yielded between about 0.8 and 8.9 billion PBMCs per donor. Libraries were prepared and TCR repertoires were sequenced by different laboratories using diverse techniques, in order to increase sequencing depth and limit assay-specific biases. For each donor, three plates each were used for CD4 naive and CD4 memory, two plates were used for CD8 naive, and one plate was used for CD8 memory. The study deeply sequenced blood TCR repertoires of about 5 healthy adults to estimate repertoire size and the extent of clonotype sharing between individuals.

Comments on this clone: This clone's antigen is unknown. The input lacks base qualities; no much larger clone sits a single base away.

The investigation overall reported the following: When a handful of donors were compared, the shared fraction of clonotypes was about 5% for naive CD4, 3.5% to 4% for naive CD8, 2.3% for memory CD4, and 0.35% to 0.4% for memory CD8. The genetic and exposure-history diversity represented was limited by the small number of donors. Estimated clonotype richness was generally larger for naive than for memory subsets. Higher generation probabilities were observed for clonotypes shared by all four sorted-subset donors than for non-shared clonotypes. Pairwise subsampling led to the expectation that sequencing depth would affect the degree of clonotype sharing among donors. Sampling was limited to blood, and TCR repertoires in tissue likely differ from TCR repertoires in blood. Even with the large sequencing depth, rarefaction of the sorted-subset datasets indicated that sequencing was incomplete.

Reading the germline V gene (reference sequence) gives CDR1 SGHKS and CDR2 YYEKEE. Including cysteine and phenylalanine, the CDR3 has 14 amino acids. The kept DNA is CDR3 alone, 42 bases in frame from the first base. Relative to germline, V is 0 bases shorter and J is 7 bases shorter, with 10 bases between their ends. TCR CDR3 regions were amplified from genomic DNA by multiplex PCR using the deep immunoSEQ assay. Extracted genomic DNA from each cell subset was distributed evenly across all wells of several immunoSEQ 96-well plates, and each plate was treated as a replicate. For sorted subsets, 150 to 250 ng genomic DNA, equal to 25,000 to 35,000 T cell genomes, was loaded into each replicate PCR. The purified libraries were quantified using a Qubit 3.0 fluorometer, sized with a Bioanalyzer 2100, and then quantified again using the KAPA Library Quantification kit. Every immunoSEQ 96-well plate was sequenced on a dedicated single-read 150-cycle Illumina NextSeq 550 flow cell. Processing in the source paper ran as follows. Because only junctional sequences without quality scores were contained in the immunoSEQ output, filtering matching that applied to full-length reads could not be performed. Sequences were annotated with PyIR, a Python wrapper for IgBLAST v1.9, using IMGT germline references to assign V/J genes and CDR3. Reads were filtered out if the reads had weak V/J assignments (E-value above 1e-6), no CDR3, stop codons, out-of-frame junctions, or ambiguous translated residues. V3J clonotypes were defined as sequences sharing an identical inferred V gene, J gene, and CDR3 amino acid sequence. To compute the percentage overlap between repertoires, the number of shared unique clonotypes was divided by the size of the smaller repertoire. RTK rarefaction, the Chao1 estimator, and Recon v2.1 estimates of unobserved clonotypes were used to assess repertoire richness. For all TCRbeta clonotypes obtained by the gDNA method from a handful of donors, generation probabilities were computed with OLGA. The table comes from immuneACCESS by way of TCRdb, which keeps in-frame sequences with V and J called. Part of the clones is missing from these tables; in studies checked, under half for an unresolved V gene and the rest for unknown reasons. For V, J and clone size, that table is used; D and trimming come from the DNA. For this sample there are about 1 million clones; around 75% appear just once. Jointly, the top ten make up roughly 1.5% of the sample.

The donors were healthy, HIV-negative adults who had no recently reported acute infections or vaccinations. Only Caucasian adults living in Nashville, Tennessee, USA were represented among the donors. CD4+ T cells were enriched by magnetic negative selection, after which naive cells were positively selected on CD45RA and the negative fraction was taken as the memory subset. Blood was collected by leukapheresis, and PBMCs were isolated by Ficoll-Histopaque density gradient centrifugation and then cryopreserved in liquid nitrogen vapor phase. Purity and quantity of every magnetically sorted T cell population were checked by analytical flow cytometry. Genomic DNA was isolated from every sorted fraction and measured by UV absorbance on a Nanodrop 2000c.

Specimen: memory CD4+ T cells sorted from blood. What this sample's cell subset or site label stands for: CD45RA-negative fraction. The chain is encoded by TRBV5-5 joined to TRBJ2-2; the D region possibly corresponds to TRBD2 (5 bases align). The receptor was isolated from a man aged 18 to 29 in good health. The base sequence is TGTGCCAGCAGCTTGGTAACGGGGTTCGGGGAGCTGTTTTTT. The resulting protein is CASSLVTGFGELFF.